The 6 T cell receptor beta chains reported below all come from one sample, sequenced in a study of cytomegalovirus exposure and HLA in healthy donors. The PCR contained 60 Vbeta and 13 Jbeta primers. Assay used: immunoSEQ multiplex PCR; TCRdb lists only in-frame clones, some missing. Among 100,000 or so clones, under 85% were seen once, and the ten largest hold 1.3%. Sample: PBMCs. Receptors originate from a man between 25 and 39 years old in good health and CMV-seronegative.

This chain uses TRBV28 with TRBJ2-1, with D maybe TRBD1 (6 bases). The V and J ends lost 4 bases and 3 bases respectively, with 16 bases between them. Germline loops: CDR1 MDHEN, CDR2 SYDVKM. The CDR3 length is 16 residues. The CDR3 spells CASSSNRQAYYNEQFF. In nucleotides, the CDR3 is TGTGCCAGCAGTTCCAACAGACAGGCCTACTACAATGAGCAGTTCTTC.

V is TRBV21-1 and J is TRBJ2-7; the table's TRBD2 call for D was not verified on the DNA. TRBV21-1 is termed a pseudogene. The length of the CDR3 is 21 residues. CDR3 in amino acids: CASSKCRQAISLAGGFHEQYF. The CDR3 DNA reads TGTGCCAGCAGCAAATGTCGACAGGCGATAAGTCTAGCGGGAGGCTTCCACGAGCAGTACTTC.

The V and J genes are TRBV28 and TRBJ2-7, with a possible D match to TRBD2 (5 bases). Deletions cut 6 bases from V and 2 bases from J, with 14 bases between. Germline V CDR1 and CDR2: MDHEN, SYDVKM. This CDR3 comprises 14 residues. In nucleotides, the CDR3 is TGTGCCAGCAGCGGGTTTAGCGTTACCTACGAGCAGTACTTC. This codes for CASSGFSVTYEQYF.

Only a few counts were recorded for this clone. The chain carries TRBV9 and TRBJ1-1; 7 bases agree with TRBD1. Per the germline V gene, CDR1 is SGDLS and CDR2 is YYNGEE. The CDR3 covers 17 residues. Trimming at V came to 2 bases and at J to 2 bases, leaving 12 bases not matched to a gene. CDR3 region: CASSVGDSAGKNTEAFF. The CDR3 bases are TGTGCCAGCAGCGTGGGGGACAGTGCGGGGAAAAACACTGAAGCTTTCTTT.

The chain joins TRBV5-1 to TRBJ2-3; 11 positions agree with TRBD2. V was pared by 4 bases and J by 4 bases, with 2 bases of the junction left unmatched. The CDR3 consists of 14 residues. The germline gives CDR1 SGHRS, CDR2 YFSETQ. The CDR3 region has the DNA TGCGCCAGCAGCCCGACTAGCGGGGCAGATACGCAGTATTTT. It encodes CASSPTSGADTQYF.

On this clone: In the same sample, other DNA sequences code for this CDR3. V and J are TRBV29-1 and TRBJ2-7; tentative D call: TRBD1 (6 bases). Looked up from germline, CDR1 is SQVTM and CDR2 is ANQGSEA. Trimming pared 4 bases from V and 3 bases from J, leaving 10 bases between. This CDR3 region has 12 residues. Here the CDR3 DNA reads TGCAGCGTTGCCGGGACAAGCTACGAGCAGTACTTC. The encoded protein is CSVAGTSYEQYF.